This T cell receptor (beta chain) is drawn from a study of healthy donors' naive CD4 and CD8 T cells. Overall study findings and caveats: The study did not address homeostatic proliferation effects in naive T cells. Alpha and beta chains were sequenced in bulk without pairing.

Starting from approximately 500 ng of total RNA, TCR libraries were made with linear amplification. One entry per CDR3 protein results from TCRdb running MiXCR on the reads. The table has 150,000 to 200,000 distinct CDR3 sequences, about 76% seen once. Regarding this clonotype: Its specificity is unknown.

Sorting defined naive CD4+ as CD4+CD8-CD45RO-CD45RA+ and naive CD8+ as CD8+CD4-CD45RA+CD27bright. The CDR3 covers 15 residues. Trimming took 2 bases from V and 5 from J; bases not matched to a gene: 7. CDR1 and CDR2 (germline): MNHEY, SVGEGT. The V and J genes are TRBV6-2 or TRBV6-3 and TRBJ2-3; 7 bases map to TRBD2. Sequenced: naive CD4+ and CD8+ T cells sorted from blood, pooled from several donors. The clonotype comes from a pool of human donors in good health; the sample pools cells from several healthy donors. The CDR3 loop reads CASSYRGELRDTQYF. The CDR3, as DNA: TGTGCCAGCAGTTACCGGGGGGAGTTAAGAGATACGCAGTATTTT.